This T cell receptor (beta chain) was captured in a study of blood T cell repertoires in COVID-19. Looking at the study overall: Spain, Italy and the United States supplied samples that represented acute and convalescent COVID-19. T cells, B-cell-depleted T cells, or PBMCs supplied cDNA or gDNA.

Germline-derived CDR1 and CDR2 are SEHNR and FQNEAQ (reference sequence). The CDR3 is 14 residues long. V gave up 2 bases and J gave up 8 bases, with 15 bases separating them. Seattle cases were enrolled at active infection and followed longitudinally. Libraries were prepared by immunoSEQ multiplex PCR; TCRdb keeps only in-frame clonotypes and omits some of them. The sample comprises approximately 140,000 clones, about 87% of which are singletons, and 2.5% rests with the top ten. This sequence joins TRBV7-9 and TRBJ1-2; no definite D call. Sequenced material: peripheral blood. This receptor was taken from a human donor with COVID-19, enrolled during active disease. The donor label of this sample is uncertain. CDR3 in amino acids: CASSLLEGTEGYTF. CDR3 DNA sequence: TGTGCCAGCAGCTTATTAGAGGGCACGGAGGGCTACACCTTC.